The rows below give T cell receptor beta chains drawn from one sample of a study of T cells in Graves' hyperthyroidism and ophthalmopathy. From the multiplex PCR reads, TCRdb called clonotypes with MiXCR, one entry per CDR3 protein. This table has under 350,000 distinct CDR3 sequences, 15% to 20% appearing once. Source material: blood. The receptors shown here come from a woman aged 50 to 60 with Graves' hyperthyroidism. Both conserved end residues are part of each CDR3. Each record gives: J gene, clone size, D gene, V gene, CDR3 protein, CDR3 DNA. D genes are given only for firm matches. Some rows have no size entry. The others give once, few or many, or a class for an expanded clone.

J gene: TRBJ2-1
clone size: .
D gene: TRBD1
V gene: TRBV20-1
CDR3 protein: CSARRQGDNEQFF
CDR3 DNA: TGCAGTGCTCGCCGACAGGGGGACAATGAGCAGTTCTTC

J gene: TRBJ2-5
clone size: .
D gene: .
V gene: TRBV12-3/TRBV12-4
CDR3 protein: CASSFGSAETQYF
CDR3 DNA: TGTGCCAGCAGTTTCGGGTCAGCGGAGACCCAGTACTTC

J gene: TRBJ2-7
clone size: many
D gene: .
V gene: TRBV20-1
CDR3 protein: CSARPLSGGNYEQYF
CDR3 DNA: TGCAGTGCACGGCCCCTAAGTGGCGGGAACTACGAGCAGTACTTC

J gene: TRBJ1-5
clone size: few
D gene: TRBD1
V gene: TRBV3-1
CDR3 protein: CASSQVTGGQPQHF
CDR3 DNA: TGTGCCAGCAGCCAGGTTACAGGGGGACAGCCCCAGCATTTT

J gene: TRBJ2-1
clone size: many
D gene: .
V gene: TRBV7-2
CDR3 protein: CASSFRVGQFF
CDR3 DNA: TGTGCCAGCAGCTTCAGGGTAGGCCAGTTCTTC

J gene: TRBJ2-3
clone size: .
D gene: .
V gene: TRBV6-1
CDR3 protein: CASSEARGPSSTDTQYF
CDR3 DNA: TGTGCCAGCAGTGAAGCTAGGGGCCCCTCGAGCACAGATACGCAGTATTTT

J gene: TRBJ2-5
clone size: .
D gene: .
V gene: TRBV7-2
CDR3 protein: CASSTGDSGETQYF
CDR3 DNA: TGTGCCAGCAGCACAGGGGACTCTGGCGAGACCCAGTACTTC

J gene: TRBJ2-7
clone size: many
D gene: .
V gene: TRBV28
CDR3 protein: CASSFPDYEQYF
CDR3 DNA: TGTGCCAGCAGTTTCCCGGACTACGAGCAGTACTTC

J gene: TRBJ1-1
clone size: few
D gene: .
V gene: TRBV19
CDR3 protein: CATKSPLANTEAFF
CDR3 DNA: TGTGCCACCAAGTCCCCCCTCGCGAACACTGAAGCTTTCTTT

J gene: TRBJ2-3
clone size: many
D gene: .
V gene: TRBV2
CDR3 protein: CASTERSSTDTQYF
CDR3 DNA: TGTGCCAGCACCGAAAGGTCAAGCACAGATACGCAGTATTTT

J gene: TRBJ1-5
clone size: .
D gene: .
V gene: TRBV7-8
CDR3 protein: CASTDGIGRNQPQHF
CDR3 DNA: TGTGCCAGCACCGACGGGATAGGGAGAAATCAGCCCCAGCATTTT

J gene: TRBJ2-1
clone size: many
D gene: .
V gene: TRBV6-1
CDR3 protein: CASRVVYEQFF
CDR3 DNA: TGTGCCAGCAGGGTAGTATATGAGCAGTTCTTC

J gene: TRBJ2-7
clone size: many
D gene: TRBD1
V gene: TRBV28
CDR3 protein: CASSQGAYEQYF
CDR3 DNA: TGTGCCAGCTCCCAGGGGGCCTACGAGCAGTACTTC

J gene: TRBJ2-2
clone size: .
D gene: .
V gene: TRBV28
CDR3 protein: CASSSSGYGELFF
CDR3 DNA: TGTGCCAGCAGTTCCAGCGGGTACGGGGAGCTGTTTTTT